These 13 T cell receptor beta chains were sequenced from one sample in a study of shared clonotypes between healthy human individuals. Profiling relied on immunoSEQ multiplex PCR, and the TCRdb table lists in-frame clones only, not all of them. The data hold 1,500,000 or so clones, with around 95% observed a single time. Sequenced input: naive CD4+ T cells sorted from blood. Indicated subset: CD45RA+ positively selected. The receptors originated from a man aged 30 to 45 in good health.

The chain employs TRBV19 and TRBJ2-1; D is tentatively TRBD1 or TRBD2 (6 bases each). The CDR3 contains 16 residues. The V end was cut by 5 bases, the J end by 4 bases, with 18 bases between. Per germline, CDR1 LNHDA and CDR2 SQIVND (reference sequence). The CDR3 loop is CASSRQGGIIYNEQFF. The CDR3 coding sequence is TGTGCCAGTAGTCGCCAAGGGGGGATTATTTACAATGAGCAGTTCTTC.

The chain carries TRBV28 and TRBJ2-7; 9 bases are shared with TRBD1. The CDR3 has 17 residues. Per the germline V gene, CDR1 is MDHEN and CDR2 is SYDVKM. Germline trimming cut 5 bases from V and 5 bases from J; bases unmatched to any gene: 16. This chain's CDR3 is CASSPNRYRQGGHEQYF. The CDR3 bases are TGTGCCAGCAGTCCAAACCGATATCGACAGGGGGGCCACGAGCAGTACTTC.

This chain links TRBV20-1 with TRBJ1-1, with a weak D call TRBD1 (6 bases). Germline lookup yields CDR1 DFQATT and CDR2 SNEGSKA (reference sequence). The germline V and J ends were trimmed by 6 bases and 6 bases, with 11 bases remaining between them. This CDR3 has 11 amino acids. The CDR3 region has the DNA TGCAGTGCGAGATACAGGGCTGAAGCTTTCTTT. This translates into CSARYRAEAFF.

This clone has just one count. This chain connects TRBV5-8 to TRBJ2-3, with unresolved D. The V end was cut by 1 base, the J end by 1 base, with 7 bases between. This CDR3 comprises 14 residues. CDR1 SGHTS and CDR2 YDEGEE come from the germline V gene. CDR3: CASSLTIGTDTQYF. CDR3 in DNA: TGTGCCAGCAGCTTGACTATTGGCACAGATACGCAGTATTTT.

In the case of this clone: Other nucleotide sequences from this sample produce the same CDR3. V is TRBV6-5 and J is TRBJ2-7, with D maybe TRBD1 (6 bases). Germline loops: CDR1 MNHEY, CDR2 SVGAGI. CDR3 length equals 13 residues. Deletions cut 5 bases from V and 0 bases from J, with 8 bases between. In DNA form, the CDR3 reads TGTGCCAGCAGTCGGACAGTCTCCTACGAGCAGTACTTC. Protein: CASSRTVSYEQYF.

The chain joins TRBV11-2 to TRBJ1-5, with 10 bases aligning to TRBD1. Germline lookup yields CDR1 SGHAT and CDR2 FQNNGV. The CDR3 sequence is 15 residues long. With 5 bases clipped from V and 3 bases from J, the junction kept 4 bases outside the gene matches. The CDR3 bases are TGTGCCAGCAGCCTGGGACAGGGGTCCAATCAGCCCCAGCATTTT. Its translation: CASSLGQGSNQPQHF.

The J gene is TRBJ2-4, the V gene TRBV28; 7 nucleotides agree with TRBD2. V trimming: 3 bases; J trimming: 0 bases; junction bases outside the gene matches: 5. The CDR3 runs 16 residues. The germline CDR1 and CDR2 sequences are MDHEN and SYDVKM. CDR3 in DNA: TGTGCCAGCAGTTTTAGAGCGGGGAAAGCCAAAAACATTCAGTACTTC. Its protein product is CASSFRAGKAKNIQYF. Combining the CDR3 with reference TRBV28 and TRBJ2-4 gives the whole variable domain DVKVTQSSRYLVKRTGEKVFLECVQDMDHENMFWYRQDPGLGLRLIYFSYDVKMKEKGDIPEGYSVSREKKERFSLILESASTNQTSMYLCASSFRAGKAKNIQYFGAGTRLSVL.

The rearrangement joins TRBV28 to TRBJ1-2, with D unclear. The CDR3 covers 15 residues. The ends were cut back, 5 bases at V and 0 bases at J, with 13 bases in the middle. From germline, CDR1 is MDHEN and CDR2 SYDVKM. The CDR3 bases are TGTGCCAGCAGTCCCTATGGCGGATCTAACTATGGCTACACCTTC. Protein product: CASSPYGGSNYGYTF.

The rearrangement uses TRBV18 and TRBJ1-2, with D possibly TRBD1 on 5 matching bases. The CDR3 consists of 16 residues. V dropped 10 bases and J dropped 5 bases, with 26 bases sitting between them. Per the germline V gene, CDR1 is KGHSH and CDR2 is LQKENI. The CDR3 loop reads CATEPSRGAGGYGYTF. CDR3 nucleotides: TGTGCCACCGAACCGAGCCGAGGGGCGGGAGGATATGGCTACACCTTC.

V is TRBV6-1 and J is TRBJ1-5; D gene ambiguous. CDR1 is MNHNS, CDR2 SASEGT, per germline. Trimming left V 4 bases short and J 9 bases short, with 19 bases between. The CDR3 is 15 residues long. The CDR3 sequence: CASSGQPGVMWPQHF. In DNA form, the CDR3 reads TGTGCCAGCAGTGGGCAGCCCGGAGTTATGTGGCCCCAGCATTTT.

On this clone itself: Additional DNA sequences in this sample encode the identical CDR3. V and J are TRBV11-3 and TRBJ2-1; D is undetermined. Trimming removed 1 base from V and 3 bases from J, with 4 bases in between. The CDR3 totals 13 residues. In germline, CDR1 is SGHNT, CDR2 YENEEA. The CDR3 sequence: CASSLGGYNEQFF. The CDR3 nucleotides are TGTGCCAGCAGCTTAGGGGGCTACAATGAGCAGTTCTTC.

V usage is TRBV2 and J usage is TRBJ2-7, with TRBD2 identical over 11 bases. Trimming removed 0 bases from V and 3 bases from J; junction bases left unmatched: 4. The germline V gene encodes CDR1 SNHLY and CDR2 FYNNEI. This CDR3 contains 16 residues. In nucleotides, the CDR3 is TGTGCCAGCAGTGAAGCGAGAACTAGCGGGAGCTACGAGCAGTACTTC. Its protein is CASSEARTSGSYEQYF.

The V and J genes are TRBV18 and TRBJ1-2; possibly TRBD1 for D (5 bases). The CDR3 consists of 13 residues. The V end was cut by 8 bases, the J end by 2 bases, with 12 bases between. CDR1 is KGHSH and CDR2 is LQKENI in the germline V gene. The CDR3 coding sequence is TGTGCCAGCGCCCGGGACGGAAACTATGGCTACACCTTC. Its translation is CASARDGNYGYTF. The variable domain in full, with the rest retrieved from reference TRBV18 and TRBJ1-2, is NAGVMQNPRHLVRRRGQEARLRCSPMKGHSHVYWYRQLPEEGLKFMVYLQKENIIDESGMPKERFSAEFPKEGPSILRIQQVVRGDSAAYFCASARDGNYGYTFGSGTRLTVV.